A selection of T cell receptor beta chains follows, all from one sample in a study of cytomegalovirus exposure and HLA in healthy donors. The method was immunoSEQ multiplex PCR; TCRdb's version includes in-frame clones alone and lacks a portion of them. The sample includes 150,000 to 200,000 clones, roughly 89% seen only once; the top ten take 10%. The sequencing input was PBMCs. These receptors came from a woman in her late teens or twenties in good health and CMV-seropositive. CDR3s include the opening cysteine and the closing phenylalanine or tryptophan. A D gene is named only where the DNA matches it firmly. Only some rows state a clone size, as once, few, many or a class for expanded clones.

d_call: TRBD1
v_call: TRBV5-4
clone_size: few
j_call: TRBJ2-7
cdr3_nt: TGTGCCAGCAGTCTCGGGACAGCCGGGGCCTACGAGCAGTACTTC
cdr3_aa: CASSLGTAGAYEQYF

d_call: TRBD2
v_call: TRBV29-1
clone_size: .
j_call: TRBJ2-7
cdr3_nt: TGCAGCGTTGGGACTAGCGGGGACTACGAGCAGTACTTC
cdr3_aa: CSVGTSGDYEQYF

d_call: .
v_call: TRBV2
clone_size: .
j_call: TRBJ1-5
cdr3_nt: TGTGCCAGCACCTACGCGGACGGGGTACATCAGCCCCAGCATTTT
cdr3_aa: CASTYADGVHQPQHF

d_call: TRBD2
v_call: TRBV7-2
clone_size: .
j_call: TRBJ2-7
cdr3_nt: TGTGCCAGCAGCCCTAGCGGGGCCTACGAGCAGTACTTC
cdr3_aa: CASSPSGAYEQYF

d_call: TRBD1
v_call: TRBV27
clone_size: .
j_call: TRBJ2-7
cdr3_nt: TGTGCCAGCAGTAGCCCACCGACAGGGTCCTACGAGCAGTACTTC
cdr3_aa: CASSSPPTGSYEQYF

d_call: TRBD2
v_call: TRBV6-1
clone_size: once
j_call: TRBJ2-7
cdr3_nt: TGTGCCAGCATCCGTAGCGGGAGGGAGACCTACGAGCAGTACTTC
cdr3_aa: CASIRSGRETYEQYF

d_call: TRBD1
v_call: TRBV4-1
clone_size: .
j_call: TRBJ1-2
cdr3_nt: TGCGCCAGCAGCCAAGAGGCAGCCAGGGGGCAAAGTGGCTACACCTTC
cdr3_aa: CASSQEAARGQSGYTF

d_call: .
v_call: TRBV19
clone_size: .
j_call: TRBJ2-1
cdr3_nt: TGTGCCAGTAGTATCCGCCGGGGTAACAATGAGCAGTTCTTC
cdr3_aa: CASSIRRGNNEQFF

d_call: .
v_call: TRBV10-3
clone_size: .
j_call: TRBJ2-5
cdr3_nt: TGTGCCATCAGAGGAGGGTACCAAGAGACCCAGTACTTC
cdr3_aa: CAIRGGYQETQYF

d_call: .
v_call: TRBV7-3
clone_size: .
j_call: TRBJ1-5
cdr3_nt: TGTGCCAGCAGCGCGGAGGGGAACCAGCCCCAGCATTTT
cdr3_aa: CASSAEGNQPQHF

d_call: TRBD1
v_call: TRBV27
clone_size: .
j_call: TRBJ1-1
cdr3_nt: TGTGCCAGCAGTCGGGACAGGGGAAACACTGAAGCTTTCTTT
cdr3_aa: CASSRDRGNTEAFF

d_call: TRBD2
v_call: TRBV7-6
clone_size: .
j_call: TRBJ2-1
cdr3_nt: TGTGCCAGCAGCCCGCCTAGCGGCTTGAGCTCCTACAATGAGCAGTTCTTC
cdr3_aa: CASSPPSGLSSYNEQFF

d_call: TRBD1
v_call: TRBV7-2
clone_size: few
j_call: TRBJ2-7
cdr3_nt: TGTGCCAGCAGCTTGGGACAGGGGGCAACCTACGAGCAGTACTTC
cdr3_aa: CASSLGQGATYEQYF

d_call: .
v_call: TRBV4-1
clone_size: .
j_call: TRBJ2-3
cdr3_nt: TGCGCCAGCAGCCAAGATCAGCACCGGGGAGATACGCAGTATTTT
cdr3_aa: CASSQDQHRGDTQYF

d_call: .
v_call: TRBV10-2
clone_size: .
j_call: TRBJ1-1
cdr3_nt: TGCGCCAGCAGAGGGGGAAGTAACACTGAAGCTTTCTTT
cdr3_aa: CASRGGSNTEAFF

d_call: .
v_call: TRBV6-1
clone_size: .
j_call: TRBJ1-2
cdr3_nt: TGTGCCAGCGGGGTGGACACTTCCTCCTATGGCTACACCTTC
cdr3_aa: CASGVDTSSYGYTF

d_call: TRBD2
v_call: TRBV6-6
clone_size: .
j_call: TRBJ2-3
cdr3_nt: TGTGCCAGCAGTTTACTAGCGGGAACTAGAGATACGCAGTATTTT
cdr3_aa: CASSLLAGTRDTQYF

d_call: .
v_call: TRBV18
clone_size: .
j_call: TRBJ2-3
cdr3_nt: TGTGCCAGCTCACCCCAGGGGAACTTACTTTGGAGCACAGATACGCAGTATTTT
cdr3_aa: CASSPQGNLLWSTDTQYF

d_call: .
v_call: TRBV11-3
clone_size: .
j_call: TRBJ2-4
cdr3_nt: TGTGCCAGCAGCTTACTCCGTTTGCTAATTCAGTACTTC
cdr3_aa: CASSLLRLLIQYF

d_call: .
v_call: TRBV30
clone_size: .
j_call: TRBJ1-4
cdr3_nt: TGTGCCTGGAGTTCAGGAAGGGGGTCTGAAAAACTGTTTTTT
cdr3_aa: CAWSSGRGSEKLFF

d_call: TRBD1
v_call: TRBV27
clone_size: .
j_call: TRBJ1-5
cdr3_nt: TGTGCCAGCAGTGCCGGACAGGGCCCTGGGCCCCAGCATTTT
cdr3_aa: CASSAGQGPGPQHF

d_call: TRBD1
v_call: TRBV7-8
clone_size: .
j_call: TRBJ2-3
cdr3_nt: TGTGCCAGCAGACAGGGGGATACGCAGTATTTT
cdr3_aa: CASRQGDTQYF

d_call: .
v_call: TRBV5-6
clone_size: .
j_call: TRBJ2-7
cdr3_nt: TGTGCCAGCAGCCCCGGGACTCTCTACGAGCAGTACTTC
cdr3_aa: CASSPGTLYEQYF

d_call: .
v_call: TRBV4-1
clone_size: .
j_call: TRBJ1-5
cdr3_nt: TGCGCCAGCAGCCAAGGAGGTAATCAGCCCCAGCATTTT
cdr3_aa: CASSQGGNQPQHF

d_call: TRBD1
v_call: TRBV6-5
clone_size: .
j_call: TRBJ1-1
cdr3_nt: TGTGCCAGCAGGATAACAGGGGCCAACACTGAAGCTTTCTTT
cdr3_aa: CASRITGANTEAFF

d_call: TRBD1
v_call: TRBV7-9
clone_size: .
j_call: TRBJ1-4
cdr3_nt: TGTGCCAGCAGCCAGGGACAGGTGGATGAAAAACTGTTTTTT
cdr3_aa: CASSQGQVDEKLFF

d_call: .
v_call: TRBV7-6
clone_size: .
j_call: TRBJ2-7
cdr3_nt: TGTGCCAGCAGCGCCCCGGGACACTACGAGCAGTACTTC
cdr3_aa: CASSAPGHYEQYF

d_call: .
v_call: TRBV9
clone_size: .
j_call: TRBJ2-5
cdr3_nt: TGTGCCAGCAGCCCCGGCGGGGCTCGAGGGGAGACCCAGTACTTC
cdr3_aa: CASSPGGARGETQYF

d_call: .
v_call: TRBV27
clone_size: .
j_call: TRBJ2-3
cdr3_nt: TGTGCCAGCAGTTCGGGCACAGATACGCAGTATTTT
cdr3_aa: CASSSGTDTQYF

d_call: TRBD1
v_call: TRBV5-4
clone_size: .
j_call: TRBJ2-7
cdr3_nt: TGTGCCAGCAGCGGGGTCAGGACAGGGGCTAACGAGCAGTACTTC
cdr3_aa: CASSGVRTGANEQYF

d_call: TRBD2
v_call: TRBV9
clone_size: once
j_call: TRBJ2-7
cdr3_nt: TGTGCCAGCAGCGTAGATAGCGGGAGGGTATACGAGCAGTACTTC
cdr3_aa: CASSVDSGRVYEQYF

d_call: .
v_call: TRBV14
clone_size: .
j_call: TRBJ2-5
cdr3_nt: TGTGCCAGCAGCCTACTACAAGAGACCCAGTACTTC
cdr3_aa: CASSLLQETQYF

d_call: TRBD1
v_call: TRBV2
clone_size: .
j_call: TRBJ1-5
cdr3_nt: TGTGCCAGCAGTGAGGCGACAGGGGGACGACAGCCCCAGCATTTT
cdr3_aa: CASSEATGGRQPQHF

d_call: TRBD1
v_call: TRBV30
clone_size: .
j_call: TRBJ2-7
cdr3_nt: TGTGCCTGGAGTAGGGGACAGGGCTACGAGCAGTACTTC
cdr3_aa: CAWSRGQGYEQYF

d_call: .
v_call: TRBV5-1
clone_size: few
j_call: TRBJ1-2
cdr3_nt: TGCGCCAGCAGCTTGACACAGGGTGGCTATGGCTACACCTTC
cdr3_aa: CASSLTQGGYGYTF

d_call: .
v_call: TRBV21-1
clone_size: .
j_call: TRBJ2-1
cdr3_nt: TGTGCCAGCAGCCCCGGGACAGGGGTCTACAATGAGCAGTTCTTC
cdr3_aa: CASSPGTGVYNEQFF

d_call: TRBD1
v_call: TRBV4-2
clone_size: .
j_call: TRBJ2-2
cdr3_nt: TGTGCCAGCAGCCCCATAGGGGGCGGAGCTCACACCGGGGAGCTGTTTTTT
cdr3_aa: CASSPIGGGAHTGELFF

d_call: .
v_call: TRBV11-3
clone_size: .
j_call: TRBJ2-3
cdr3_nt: TGTGCCAGCAGCCTGGGGCAGGGAACAGATACGCAGTATTTT
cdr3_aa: CASSLGQGTDTQYF

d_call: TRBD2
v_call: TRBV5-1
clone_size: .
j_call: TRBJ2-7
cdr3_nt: TGCGCCAGCAGCTCCATAGCGGGAGGGCCCGGCGAGCAGTACTTC
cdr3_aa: CASSSIAGGPGEQYF

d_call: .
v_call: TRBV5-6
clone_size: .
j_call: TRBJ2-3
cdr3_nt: TGTGCCAGCAGCTTCATAGATACGCAGTATTTT
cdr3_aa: CASSFIDTQYF

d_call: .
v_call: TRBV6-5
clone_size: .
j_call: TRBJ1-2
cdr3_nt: TGTGCCAGCAGTCGCGGACACGGGAACTATGGCTACACCTTC
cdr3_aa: CASSRGHGNYGYTF

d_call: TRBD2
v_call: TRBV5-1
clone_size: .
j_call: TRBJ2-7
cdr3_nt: TGCGCCAGCAACCGAGGCGGGCTTAGCGGGATTTACGAGCAGTACTTC
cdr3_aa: CASNRGGLSGIYEQYF

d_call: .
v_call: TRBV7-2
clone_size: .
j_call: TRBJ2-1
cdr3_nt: TGTGCCAGCAGCCTATATATATCCTACAATGAGCAGTTCTTC
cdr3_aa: CASSLYISYNEQFF

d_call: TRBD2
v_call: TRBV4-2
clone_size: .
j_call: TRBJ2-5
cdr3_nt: TGTGCCAGCAGCCAAGGAGCGGGAGTAGGGGAGACCCAGTACTTC
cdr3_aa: CASSQGAGVGETQYF

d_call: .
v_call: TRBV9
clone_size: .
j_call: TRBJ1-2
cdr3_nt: TGTGCCAGCACGCCAGTGGGGGGGAACTATGGCTACACCTTC
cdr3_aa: CASTPVGGNYGYTF

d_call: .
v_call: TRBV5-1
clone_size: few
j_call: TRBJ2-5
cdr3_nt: TGCGCCAGCAGATACCGGGGAGGTGAGACCCAGTACTTC
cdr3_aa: CASRYRGGETQYF

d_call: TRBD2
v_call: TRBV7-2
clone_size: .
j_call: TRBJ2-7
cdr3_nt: TGTGCCAGCAGCTTAGCAGGCGGGAGGGCCAGAAGCTCCTACGAGCAGTACTTC
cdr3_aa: CASSLAGGRARSSYEQYF

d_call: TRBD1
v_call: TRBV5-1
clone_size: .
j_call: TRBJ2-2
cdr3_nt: TGCGCCAGCATCCCGACAGGGGGATACACCGGGGAGCTGTTTTTT
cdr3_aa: CASIPTGGYTGELFF

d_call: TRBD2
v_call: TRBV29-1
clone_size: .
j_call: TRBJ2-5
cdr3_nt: TGCAGCGGGGGGACTAGCGGGATCTCTCGCAAAGAGACCCAGTACTTC
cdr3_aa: CSGGTSGISRKETQYF

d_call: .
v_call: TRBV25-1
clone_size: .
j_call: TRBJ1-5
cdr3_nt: TGTGCCAGCAGTGATAGCAGGGGTAGCAATCAGCCCCAGCATTTT
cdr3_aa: CASSDSRGSNQPQHF